This record covers a single T cell receptor (beta chain). Per the germline V gene, CDR1 is MDHEN and CDR2 is SYDVKM. There are 13 residues in the CDR3. The V and J ends lost 5 bases and 7 bases respectively, with 14 bases between them. This sample is part of a study of blood T cell repertoires in COVID-19. Whole-study context: Both acute and convalescent COVID-19 samples were obtained from the United States, Italy and Spain. Sample material is recorded as cDNA or gDNA derived from T cells, B-cell-depleted T cells, or PBMCs.

Original methodology: Cell counts per sample came from amplifying reference gene primers. TCRdb's copy holds only in-frame clones and misses some; the assay was immunoSEQ multiplex PCR. The V and J calls and the clone size are those of that table, but D and trimming were determined from the DNA. The table has about 78,000 clones, 90% seen once. The TCR originated in a woman aged 45 to 65 in a cohort sampled during active COVID-19. V and J are TRBV28 and TRBJ1-2, with no clear D. Sample: peripheral blood. The CDR3 here is CASSLTGKRGYTF. CDR3 nucleotides: TGTGCCAGCAGTCTTACGGGAAAGCGTGGCTACACCTTC.